This entry is about one T cell receptor beta chain. The CDR3 totals 14 residues. With 4 bases removed from V and 2 bases from J, the gap between germline ends came to 10 bases. CDR1 is SGHDT, CDR2 YYEEEE, per germline. TCRdb keeps only in-frame clones here, not all; method: immunoSEQ multiplex PCR. The sample includes under 25,000 clones, 86% of them seen just once. This entry comes from a study of graft-versus-host responses after intestinal transplantation. This clonotype was obtained from a human patient who received an intestinal transplant, so some T cells may come from the graft donor. The chain joins TRBV5-6 to TRBJ1-3; D is undetermined. The sample was bone marrow, taken 120 to 130 days after transplant. The chain's CDR3 is CASSHDRAGNTIYF. The DNA of the CDR3 is TGTGCCAGCAGCCACGACCGAGCTGGAAACACCATATATTTT.